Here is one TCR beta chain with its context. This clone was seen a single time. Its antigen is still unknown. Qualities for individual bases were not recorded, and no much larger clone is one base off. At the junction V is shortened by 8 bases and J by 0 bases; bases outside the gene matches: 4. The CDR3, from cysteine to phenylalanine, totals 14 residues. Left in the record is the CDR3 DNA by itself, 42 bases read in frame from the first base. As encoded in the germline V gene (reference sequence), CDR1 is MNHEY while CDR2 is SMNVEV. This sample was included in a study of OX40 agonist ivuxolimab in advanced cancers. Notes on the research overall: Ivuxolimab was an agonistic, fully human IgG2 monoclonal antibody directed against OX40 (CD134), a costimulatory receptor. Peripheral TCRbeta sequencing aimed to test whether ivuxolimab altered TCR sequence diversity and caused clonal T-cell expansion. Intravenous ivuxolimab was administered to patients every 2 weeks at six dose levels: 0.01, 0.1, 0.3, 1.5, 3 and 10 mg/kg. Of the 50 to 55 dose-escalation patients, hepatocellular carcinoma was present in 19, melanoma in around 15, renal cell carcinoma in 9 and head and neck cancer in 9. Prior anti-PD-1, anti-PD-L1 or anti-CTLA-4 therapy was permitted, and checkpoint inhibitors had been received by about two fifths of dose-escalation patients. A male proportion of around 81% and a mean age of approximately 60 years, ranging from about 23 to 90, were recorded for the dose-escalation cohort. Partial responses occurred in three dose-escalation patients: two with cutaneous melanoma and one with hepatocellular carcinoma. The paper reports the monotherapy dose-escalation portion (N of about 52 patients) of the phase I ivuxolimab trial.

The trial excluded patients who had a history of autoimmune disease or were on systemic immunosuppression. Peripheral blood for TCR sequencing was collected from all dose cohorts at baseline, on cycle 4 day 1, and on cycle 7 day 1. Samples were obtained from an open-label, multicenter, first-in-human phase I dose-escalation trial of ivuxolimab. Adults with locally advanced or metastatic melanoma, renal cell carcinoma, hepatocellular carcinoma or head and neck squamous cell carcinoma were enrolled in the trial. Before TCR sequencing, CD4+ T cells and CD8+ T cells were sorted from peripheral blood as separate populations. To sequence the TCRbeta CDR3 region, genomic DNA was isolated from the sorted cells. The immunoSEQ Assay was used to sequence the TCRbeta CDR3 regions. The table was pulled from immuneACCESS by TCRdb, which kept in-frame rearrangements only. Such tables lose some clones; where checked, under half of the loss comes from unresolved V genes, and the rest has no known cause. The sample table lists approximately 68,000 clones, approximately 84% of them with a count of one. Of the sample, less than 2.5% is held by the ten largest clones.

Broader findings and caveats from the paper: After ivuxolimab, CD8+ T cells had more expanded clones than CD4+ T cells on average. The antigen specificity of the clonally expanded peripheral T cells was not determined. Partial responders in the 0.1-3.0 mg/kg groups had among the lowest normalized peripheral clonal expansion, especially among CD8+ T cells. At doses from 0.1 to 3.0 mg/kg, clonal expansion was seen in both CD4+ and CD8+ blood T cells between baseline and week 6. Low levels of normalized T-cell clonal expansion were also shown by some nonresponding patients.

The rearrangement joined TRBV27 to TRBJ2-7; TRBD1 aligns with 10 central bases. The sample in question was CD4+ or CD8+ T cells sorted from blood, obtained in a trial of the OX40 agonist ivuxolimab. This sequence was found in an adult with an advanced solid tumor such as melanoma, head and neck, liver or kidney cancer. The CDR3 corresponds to CASRDRGSSYEQYF. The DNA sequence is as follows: TGTGCCAGCCGGGACAGGGGAAGCTCCTACGAGCAGTACTTC.